This T cell receptor (beta chain) was sequenced during a study of STAT5B mutations in CD4+ large granular lymphocyte leukemia. Findings and limits, study-wide: Without HLA matching, higher CD4+ than CD8+ T-LGLL clonality could reflect small sample size.

In regard to this clone: The antigen is undetermined.

Clones were sequenced by immunoSEQ multiplex PCR, and TCRdb holds only the in-frame ones, with some missing. The sample lists over 25,000 clones, 70% to 85% occurring once. This CDR3 has 15 residues. The germline V gene encodes CDR1 SGHRS and CDR2 YFSETQ. The V end lost 5 bases, the J end lost 5 bases, and 19 bases lay between the germline ends. This receptor was taken from a human donor in good health. The chain employs TRBV5-1 and TRBJ2-5, with D uncertain. Sequenced: CD4+ T cells from blood buffy coats. The CDR3 bases are TGCGCCAGCAGAGGGTTGACGGGCCCTGGGGAGACCCAGTACTTC. Its translation is CASRGLTGPGETQYF.